These 29 T cell receptor beta chains were sequenced from one sample in a study of graft-versus-host responses after intestinal transplantation. Produced via immunoSEQ multiplex PCR; TCRdb's table is partial and in-frame only. The data hold 93,000 or so clones, with over 85% observed a single time. No antigen has been identified for these receptors. Sequenced material: unstimulated CD8+ T cells sorted from spleen or lymph node cells, taken before intestinal transplant. These receptors came from a human donor who received an intestinal transplant.

The V call is TRBV4-1, the J call TRBJ2-1; 7 bases are a match to TRBD2. Germline lookup yields CDR1 MGHRA and CDR2 YSYEKL. The length of the CDR3 is 16 residues. The junction had 9 bases not matched to a gene; V was cut back by 0 bases and J by 7 bases. The CDR3 DNA is TGCGCCAGCAGCCAAGATAGCGGGTACGCTGGGAATGAGCAGTTCTTC. This gives the protein CASSQDSGYAGNEQFF.

The rearrangement joins TRBV4-1 to TRBJ2-6, with D unclear. Trimming shortened V by 5 bases and J by 0 bases, and 8 bases separated the two germline ends. The germline V gene has CDR1 MGHRA and CDR2 YSYEKL. The CDR3 contains 15 residues. For the CDR3, the DNA is TGCGCCAGCAGCGCCGTTTCCTCTGGGGCCAACGTCCTGACTTTC. This translates into CASSAVSSGANVLTF.

The sample holds one count of this clone. This chain connects TRBV4-2 to TRBJ2-1; 9 nucleotides agree with TRBD2. Germline CDR1 is LGHNA and CDR2 is YNFKEQ. The junction had 12 bases not matched to a gene; V was cut back by 1 base and J by 8 bases. The CDR3 is made up of 17 amino acids. The CDR3 DNA follows: TGTGCCAGCAGCCAAGGGGTTGGTAGCGGGGGTCGGGATGAGCAGTTCTTC. Its translation: CASSQGVGSGGRDEQFF.

The chain joins TRBV4-1 to TRBJ2-1, with 7 bases matching TRBD2. Per the germline V gene, CDR1 is MGHRA and CDR2 is YSYEKL. With V trimmed by 0 bases and J by 6 bases, 14 bases remained unmatched. CDR3 length equals 18 residues. The CDR3 sequence is CASSQDPGAWGGVNEQFF. CDR3 bases: TGCGCCAGCAGCCAAGACCCGGGAGCTTGGGGGGGGGTCAATGAGCAGTTCTTC.

The chain combines TRBV7-3 with TRBJ2-3; D call uncertain. The germline V gene has CDR1 SGHTA and CDR2 FQGTGA. The CDR3 consists of 14 residues. V lost 3 bases and J 3 bases, leaving 10 bases between the germline ends. The CDR3 nucleotides read TGTGCCAGCAGCTTCTGGGGTGGGACAGATACGCAGTATTTT. Protein product: CASSFWGGTDTQYF.

The chain couples TRBV7-9 to TRBJ1-1, with D hard to call. The germline V gene encodes CDR1 SEHNR and CDR2 FQNEAQ (reference sequence). Between the trimmed V and J ends, which lost 5 bases and 2 bases, there was a span of 3 bases. The CDR3 spans 11 residues. CDR3 protein: CASSRNTEAFF. The CDR3 DNA sequence: TGTGCCAGCAGCCGTAACACTGAAGCTTTCTTT. Looking up the rest from reference TRBV7-9 and TRBJ1-1 gives the full variable domain: DTGVSQNPRHKITKRGQNVTFRCDPISEHNRLYWYRQTLGQGPEFLTYFQNEAQLEKSRLLSDRFSAERPKGSFSTLEIQRTEQGDSAMYLCASSRNTEAFFGQGTRLTVV.

The rearrangement links TRBV4-1 to TRBJ1-2; D might be TRBD1 (5 bases). The CDR3 loop spans 15 amino acids. Germline CDR1 MGHRA, CDR2 YSYEKL. Between the trimmed V and J ends, which lost 3 bases and 8 bases, there was a span of 19 bases. DNA of the CDR3: TGCGCCAGCAGCCAGGACCCCGGGGGAATGCGGGGCTACACCTTC. The encoded protein is CASSQDPGGMRGYTF.

The gene calls are TRBV4-1 and TRBJ2-3, with 7 bases identical to TRBD1. The CDR3 runs 17 residues. The germline V gene encodes CDR1 MGHRA and CDR2 YSYEKL. J was trimmed by 6 bases and V by 0 bases; bases with no gene match: 12. CDR3 loop: CASSQEPGTAGTDTQYF. Here the CDR3 DNA reads TGCGCCAGCAGCCAAGAACCTGGGACAGCAGGAACGGATACGCAGTATTTT.

The chain couples TRBV7-6 to TRBJ1-5; TRBD1 is a possible D gene (5 bases). The CDR3 covers 13 residues. The V end was cut by 5 bases, the J end by 6 bases, with 11 bases between. Germline values: CDR1 SGHVS, CDR2 FNYEAQ. The CDR3 loop reads CASSLGGGQPQHF. DNA of the CDR3: TGTGCCAGCAGCCTCGGTGGGGGTCAGCCCCAGCATTTT.

The chain couples TRBV2 to TRBJ2-7; D possibly matches TRBD1 or TRBD2 (6 bases each). The germline V gene has CDR1 SNHLY and CDR2 FYNNEI. The CDR3 has 12 amino acids. Trimming left V 11 bases short and J 4 bases short, with 15 bases between. CDR3 in amino acids: CASRGAVYEQYF. The CDR3 nucleotides are TGTGCCTCAAGGGGGGCAGTTTACGAGCAGTACTTC.

J is TRBJ1-3 and V is TRBV6-1; D call uncertain. The CDR3 sequence is 16 residues long. The V end lost 2 bases, the J end lost 0 bases, and 11 bases lay between the germline ends. Germline V gives CDR1 MNHNS, CDR2 SASEGT. The CDR3 coding sequence is TGTGCCAGCAGTGAATGGTGGACGGACTCTGGAAACACCATATATTTT. It is translated as CASSEWWTDSGNTIYF.

The gene calls are TRBV7-7 and TRBJ2-5; D might be TRBD2 (5 bases). There are 13 residues in the CDR3. V lost 5 bases to trimming and J lost 5 bases, with 12 bases between them. Germline CDR1 reads SSHAT; CDR2 reads FNYEAQ (reference sequence). CDR3 in amino acids: CASSASSGETQYF. The CDR3 region has the DNA TGTGCCAGCAGCGCATCGTCGGGGGAGACCCAGTACTTC.

The rearrangement links TRBV10-2 to TRBJ2-1; D gene uncertain. Germline CDR1 WSHSY, CDR2 SAAADI. The CDR3 has 12 residues. V gave up 3 bases and J gave up 3 bases, with 3 bases separating them. CDR3 in DNA: TGCGCCAGCAGTGACTTCTACAATGAGCAGTTCTTC. This translates into CASSDFYNEQFF.

The J gene is TRBJ1-2, the V gene TRBV6-5, with D possibly TRBD1 on 5 matching bases. The CDR3 covers 12 residues. The germline CDR1 and CDR2 sequences are MNHEY and SVGAGI. V was trimmed by 4 bases and J by 6 bases, leaving 9 bases between them. In nucleotides, the CDR3 is TGTGCCAGCAGTTCAGGGTATAATGGCTACACCTTC. Residues: CASSSGYNGYTF.

The chain uses TRBV4-1 and TRBJ2-7, with 7 bases fitting TRBD1. V trimming: 3 bases; J trimming: 2 bases; junction bases outside the gene matches: 7. CDR3 length: 15 amino acids. Germline CDR1 is MGHRA and CDR2 is YSYEKL. In nucleotides, the CDR3 is TGCGCCAGCAGCCAGAGAGACAGGGTAGCCTACGAGCAGTACTTC. Protein sequence: CASSQRDRVAYEQYF.

This clone has a single count. The genes are TRBV2 and TRBJ2-1, with TRBD1 identical over 8 bases. The CDR3 runs to 14 residues. The V gene's germline CDR1 is SNHLY and CDR2 FYNNEI. The J segment lost 1 base and the V segment lost 4 bases, leaving 0 bases of the junction unmatched. The CDR3 coding sequence is TGTGCCAGCAGTGGGACAGGGTCCTACAATGAGCAGTTCTTC. Its translation: CASSGTGSYNEQFF.

V is TRBV4-2 and J is TRBJ2-3; no clear D gene. Germline V lookup: CDR1 LGHNA, CDR2 YNFKEQ. There are 16 residues in the CDR3. V was clipped by 1 base and J by 4 bases, with 15 bases between them. In nucleotides, the CDR3 is TGTGCCAGCAGCCAAGTGGACCAAGCTCTCGCAGATACGCAGTATTTT. It specifies CASSQVDQALADTQYF.

This clone was recorded only once. The chain recombines TRBV4-2 with TRBJ2-7; 8 bases agree with TRBD2. V lost 4 bases and J lost 0; bases outside the gene matches: 11. The CDR3 runs 17 residues. The germline CDR1 and CDR2 sequences are LGHNA and YNFKEQ. The DNA for the CDR3 is TGTGCCAGCAGCCCCTTAACGGGGGGGGCTAGCTCCTACGAGCAGTACTTC. This translates into CASSPLTGGASSYEQYF.

This clone has just a few counts. The chain couples TRBV19 to TRBJ1-3; possible D gene TRBD1, 5 bases. CDR1 is LNHDA and CDR2 is SQIVND in the germline V gene (reference sequence). V lost 8 bases and J lost 0, with 8 bases in between. This CDR3 has 13 amino acids. The CDR3 protein is CASDSYSGNTIYF. CDR3 DNA sequence: TGTGCCAGTGACAGTTACTCTGGAAACACCATATATTTT.

The V call is TRBV4-1, the J call TRBJ2-3, with D possibly matching TRBD1 (5 bases). CDR3 length: 15 residues. Between the trimmed V and J ends, which lost 5 bases and 7 bases, there was a span of 19 bases. The germline V gene has CDR1 MGHRA and CDR2 YSYEKL. The CDR3 DNA follows: TGCGCCAGCAGCTATTCAGACAGCCTACATTATACGCAGTATTTT. This encodes CASSYSDSLHYTQYF.

V usage is TRBV12-5 and J usage is TRBJ2-3; D may be TRBD1 (6 bases). Trimming removed 2 bases at V and 1 base at J, with 13 bases between. The CDR3 sequence is 16 residues long. CDR1 is LGHNT, CDR2 FRNRAP, per germline. DNA for the CDR3: TGTGCTAGTGGTTTGCGGCAGGGGTTCGGCACAGATACGCAGTATTTT. Protein product: CASGLRQGFGTDTQYF.

This sequence joins TRBV9 and TRBJ2-1; D unresolved. The germline gives CDR1 SGDLS, CDR2 YYNGEE. V lost 0 bases to trimming and J lost 0 bases, with 10 bases between them. The CDR3 extends over 16 amino acids. The CDR3 region has the DNA TGTGCCAGCAGCGTAGTTGCGGTGAGCTCCTACAATGAGCAGTTCTTC. This codes for CASSVVAVSSYNEQFF.

The rearrangement joins TRBV7-9 to TRBJ2-1, with 7 nucleotides matching TRBD1. Losses at the gene ends were 1 base for V and 8 bases for J; bases not matched to a gene: 8. Germline CDR1 reads SEHNR; CDR2 reads FQNEAQ (reference sequence). The length of the CDR3 is 15 residues. Written as DNA, the CDR3 is TGTGCCAGCAGCTTAGTGAGGGGGCCTGTGGATGAGCAGTTCTTC. Translation: CASSLVRGPVDEQFF.

The CDR3 loop is CASSPRGATGELFF. CDR3 DNA: TGTGCCAGCAGCCCTCGGGGGGCCACCGGGGAGCTGTTTTTT. The chain combines TRBV7-8 with TRBJ2-2, with D possibly being TRBD2 (7 bases). Germline CDR1 SGHVS, CDR2 FQNEAQ. Trimming took 5 bases from V and 4 from J, leaving 11 bases between them. The CDR3 runs 14 residues.

This chain links TRBV5-5 with TRBJ2-5, with TRBD2 matching over 7 bases. The CDR3 totals 16 residues. CDR1 and CDR2 (germline): SGHKS, YYEKEE (reference sequence). J lost 1 base, V lost 1 base, and 7 bases had no gene match. This CDR3 is CASSLLSRGGQETQYF. DNA for the CDR3: TGTGCCAGCAGCTTGTTAAGCCGCGGGGGCCAAGAGACCCAGTACTTC.

V and J are TRBV27 and TRBJ1-5; D is uncertain. Trimming pared 1 base from V and 2 bases from J, leaving 21 bases between. This CDR3 spans 19 amino acids. Germline V gene lookup returns CDR1 MNHEY and CDR2 SMNVEV (reference sequence). The CDR3 bases are TGTGCCAGCAGTTTATGGGAGGGTGTGATAACTCACTGCAATCAGCCCCAGCATTTT. Translation gives CASSLWEGVITHCNQPQHF.

The chain carries TRBV30 and TRBJ2-1, with 7 bases identical to TRBD2. J lost 7 bases, V lost 0 bases, and 6 bases had no gene match. CDR1 and CDR2 (germline): GTSNPN, SVGIG (reference sequence). CDR3 length: 14 residues. Here the CDR3 reads CAWSVGSGPNEQFF. The CDR3 region has the DNA TGTGCCTGGAGTGTCGGTAGCGGGCCTAATGAGCAGTTCTTC.

This chain joins TRBV29-1 and TRBJ1-1, with a possible D match to TRBD1 (6 bases). The CDR3 sequence is 13 residues long. Germline-derived CDR1 and CDR2 are SQVTM and ANQGSEA. Trimming stripped 5 bases from V and 10 bases from J, with 20 bases between. The DNA for the CDR3 is TGCAGCGTTCCAGAAACGGCAGGGGAGGGAGCTTTCTTT. Translation: CSVPETAGEGAFF.

The V call is TRBV9, the J call TRBJ2-2; TRBD1 matches at 7 bases. With V trimmed by 7 bases and J by 6 bases, 9 bases remained unmatched. Germline lookup yields CDR1 SGDLS and CDR2 YYNGEE. The CDR3 consists of 14 residues. The CDR3 sequence: CASAGTVSAGELFF. CDR3 in DNA: TGTGCCAGCGCCGGGACAGTTAGTGCCGGGGAGCTGTTTTTT.